This T cell receptor beta chain was observed in a study of identical twins. Trimming cost V 3 bases and J 2 bases, with 14 bases left between them. The CDR3 length is 16 residues. TCRdb re-analysed the 5' RACE reads in MiXCR, keeping a single row per CDR3 protein. The profile shows fewer than 900,000 distinct CDR3 sequences, about 20% of them singletons. These data were likewise used in another study, on T cells expressing NK-cell markers.

This chain joins TRBV12-3 or TRBV12-4 and TRBJ1-3; D unresolved. The TCR comes from a woman aged 18-35 years in good health. Material for sequencing was PBMCs. In nucleotides, the CDR3 is TGTGCCAGCAGTTTTCCCCAGTTGAGCCCTGGAAACACCATATATTTT. It translates to CASSFPQLSPGNTIYF.